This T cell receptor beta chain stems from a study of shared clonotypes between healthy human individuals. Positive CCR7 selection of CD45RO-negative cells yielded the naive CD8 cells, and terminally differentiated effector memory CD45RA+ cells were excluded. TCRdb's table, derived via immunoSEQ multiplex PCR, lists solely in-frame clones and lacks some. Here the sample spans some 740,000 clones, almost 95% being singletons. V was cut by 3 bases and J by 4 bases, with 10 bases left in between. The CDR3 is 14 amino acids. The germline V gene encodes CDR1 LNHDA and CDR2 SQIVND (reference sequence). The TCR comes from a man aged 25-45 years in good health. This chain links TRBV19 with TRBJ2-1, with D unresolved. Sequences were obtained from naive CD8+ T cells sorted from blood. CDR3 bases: TGTGCCAGTAGTATCGACGGAAGTTACAATGAGCAGTTCTTC. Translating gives CASSIDGSYNEQFF.